One and the same sample provided the 30 T cell receptor beta chains below, sequenced in a study of control samples from healthy donors and cancer patients. TCRdb keeps only in-frame clones here, not all; method: immunoSEQ multiplex PCR. This table has 100,000 to 150,000 clones, over 75% appearing once. The sample taken for sequencing was blood. All receptors derive from a man aged 40-49 years in good health.

The chain combines TRBV19 with TRBJ1-1, with a tentative D call TRBD1 (5 bases). CDR3 size: 11 residues. In germline, CDR1 is LNHDA, CDR2 SQIVND (reference sequence). V was shortened by 10 bases and J by 2 bases, with 8 bases between the two germline ends. CDR3 in DNA: TGTGCCACCCGGGACAACACTGAAGCTTTCTTT. Its protein is CATRDNTEAFF. The full variable domain, its missing parts supplied by reference TRBV19 and TRBJ1-1, is DGGITQSPKYLFRKEGQNVTLSCEQNLNHDAMYWYRQDPGQGLRLIYYSQIVNDFQKGDIAEGYSVSREKKESFPLTVTSAQKNPTAFYLCATRDNTEAFFGQGTRLTVV.

The chain couples TRBV4-1 to TRBJ2-3, with TRBD2 matching 7 bases. Germline loops: CDR1 MGHRA, CDR2 YSYEKL. The CDR3 has 16 residues. Trimming cost V 1 base and J 4 bases; bases outside gene matches: 8. CDR3 in amino acids: CASSQVRGITSDTQYF. CDR3 nucleotide sequence: TGCGCCAGCAGCCAAGTGCGGGGGATCACTTCAGATACGCAGTATTTT.

This clone appeared once. For the CDR3, the DNA is TGTGCCAGTAGTCACCGGATCGTCGGGGGAAGGGATGAAGCTTTCTTT. Protein sequence: CASSHRIVGGRDEAFF. The chain links TRBV19 to TRBJ1-1, with D possibly matching TRBD1 (5 bases). Trimming left V 5 bases short and J 7 bases short, with 23 bases between. This CDR3 comprises 16 residues. Germline loops: CDR1 LNHDA, CDR2 SQIVND (reference sequence).

This clone was seen more than once but under ten times. The sample holds other DNA sequences that translate to the same CDR3. The V call is TRBV4-2, the J call TRBJ2-7; 9 nucleotides agree with TRBD1. CDR1 is LGHNA and CDR2 is YNFKEQ in the germline V gene. The V and J ends lost 0 bases and 3 bases, in that order; junction bases with no gene match: 0. The CDR3 totals 14 residues. In nucleotides, the CDR3 is TGTGCCAGCAGCCAAGAGGACAGGGGCTACGAGCAGTACTTC. Its protein is CASSQEDRGYEQYF.

V gene TRBV10-3 combines with J gene TRBJ1-5; no definite D call. The V end lost 3 bases, the J end lost 8 bases, and 8 bases lay between the germline ends. CDR1 is ENHRY, CDR2 SYGVKD, per germline. The CDR3 has 12 residues. The CDR3 reads CAISDFGEPQHF. CDR3 coding DNA: TGTGCCATCAGTGATTTCGGAGAGCCCCAGCATTTT.

J is TRBJ2-5 and V is TRBV2; TRBD1 might be the D (5 bases). CDR3 length: 13 amino acids. V was cut by 2 bases and J by 5 bases, with 9 bases left in between. Germline V lookup: CDR1 SNHLY, CDR2 FYNNEI. The CDR3 bases are TGTGCCAGCAGTGAACAGGGAAGGGAGACCCAGTACTTC. This gives the protein CASSEQGRETQYF.

The chain is built from TRBV7-9 and TRBJ2-3; D may be TRBD1 (6 bases). Germline assignment: CDR1 SEHNR and CDR2 FQNEAQ (reference sequence). With 5 bases removed from V and 2 bases from J, the gap between germline ends came to 17 bases. The CDR3 contains 16 residues. The CDR3: CASSLSQGRVTDTQYF. DNA for the CDR3: TGTGCCAGCAGCCTCTCGCAGGGGCGGGTCACAGATACGCAGTATTTT. Complete variable domain (other parts from reference TRBV7-9 and TRBJ2-3): DTGVSQNPRHKITKRGQNVTFRCDPISEHNRLYWYRQTLGQGPEFLTYFQNEAQLEKSRLLSDRFSAERPKGSFSTLEIQRTEQGDSAMYLCASSLSQGRVTDTQYFGPGTRLTVL.

This clone has only one observation. J is TRBJ2-3 and V is TRBV24-1, with a tentative D call TRBD2 (6 bases). The CDR3 has 14 residues. Germline V gene data show CDR1 as KGHDR and CDR2 as SFDVKD. Between the trimmed V and J ends, which lost 1 base and 5 bases, there was a span of 9 bases. CDR3 DNA: TGTGCCACCAGTGATTTACGGGGGAGAGATACGCAGTATTTT. It translates to CATSDLRGRDTQYF.

This chain connects TRBV5-1 to TRBJ2-7; D is ambiguous. Per germline, CDR1 SGHRS and CDR2 YFSETQ. This CDR3 contains 14 residues. The V gene lost 2 bases and the J gene lost 3 bases, with 12 bases spanning the gap. The CDR3 region has the DNA TGCGCCAGCAGCTTAAATCCAGATCTCTACGAGCAGTACTTC. Residues: CASSLNPDLYEQYF.

The chain joins TRBV12-3 or TRBV12-4 to TRBJ1-2; perhaps TRBD1 as D (6 bases). This CDR3 contains 13 residues. V lost 6 bases and J 4 bases, leaving 12 bases between the germline ends. The CDR3 loop is CASSRTVSYGYTF. The CDR3, as DNA: TGTGCCAGCAGCAGGACAGTAAGCTATGGCTACACCTTC.

The chain uses TRBV19 and TRBJ1-2; a possible D gene is TRBD1 (5 bases). The germline V gene encodes CDR1 LNHDA and CDR2 SQIVND (reference sequence). Trimming pared 5 bases from V and 8 bases from J, leaving 15 bases between. This CDR3 is 13 amino acids long. CDR3 loop: CASSDRGRRGYTF. As DNA, the CDR3 is TGTGCCAGTAGTGACCGGGGACGAAGAGGCTACACCTTC. Filled out from reference TRBV19 and TRBJ1-2, the complete variable domain reads DGGITQSPKYLFRKEGQNVTLSCEQNLNHDAMYWYRQDPGQGLRLIYYSQIVNDFQKGDIAEGYSVSREKKESFPLTVTSAQKNPTAFYLCASSDRGRRGYTFGSGTRLTVV.

The rearrangement uses TRBV5-1 and TRBJ1-1; D may be TRBD1 (6 bases). Germline-derived CDR1 and CDR2 are SGHRS and YFSETQ. Trimming left V 0 bases short and J 4 bases short, with 19 bases between. The CDR3 has 17 amino acids. The CDR3 sequence: CASSLALLGGMGTEAFF. As DNA, the CDR3 is TGCGCCAGCAGCTTGGCCCTTTTGGGGGGCATGGGCACTGAAGCTTTCTTT. The full variable domain, with the rest looked up from reference TRBV5-1 and TRBJ1-1, is KAGVTQTPRYLIKTRGQQVTLSCSPISGHRSVSWYQQTPGQGLQFLFEYFSETQRNKGNFPGRFSGRQFSNSRSEMNVSTLELGDSALYLCASSLALLGGMGTEAFFGQGTRLTVV.

The DNA for the CDR3 is TGTGCCAGCAGAACCTCCTATAATTCACCCCTCCACTTT. Translation: CASRTSYNSPLHF. This chain joins TRBV12-3 or TRBV12-4 and TRBJ1-6; D is undetermined. The V gene lost 6 bases and the J gene lost 0 bases, with 3 bases spanning the gap. The CDR3 is 13 amino acids.

The V and J genes are TRBV5-1 and TRBJ2-1; D unresolved. The V end was cut by 3 bases, the J end by 4 bases, with 2 bases between. This CDR3 is 11 amino acids long. Germline-derived CDR1 and CDR2 are SGHRS and YFSETQ. The CDR3 nucleotides read TGCGCCAGCAGCTATTACAATGAGCAGTTCTTC. It yields the protein CASSYYNEQFF.

The chain couples TRBV28 to TRBJ1-1, with a possible D match to TRBD1 (6 bases). The germline V gene encodes CDR1 MDHEN and CDR2 SYDVKM. V lost 6 bases and J lost 2, with 13 bases in between. This CDR3 contains 14 residues. CDR3 loop: CASRRDGTNTEAFF. For the CDR3, the DNA is TGTGCCAGCAGAAGAGACGGGACAAACACTGAAGCTTTCTTT.

The rearrangement links TRBV30 to TRBJ1-5, with D uncertain. Per germline, CDR1 GTSNPN and CDR2 SVGIG (reference sequence). The CDR3 consists of 13 residues. V lost 2 bases, J lost 6 bases, and 11 bases lay in between. CDR3 protein: CAWSPAGSQPQHF. CDR3 DNA sequence: TGTGCCTGGAGTCCCGCCGGGAGTCAGCCCCAGCATTTT.

V usage is TRBV7-9 and J usage is TRBJ2-5, with a possible D match to TRBD1 (5 bases). CDR1 and CDR2 from the germline V gene are SEHNR and FQNEAQ (reference sequence). The CDR3 runs to 14 residues. V lost 5 bases to trimming and J lost 0 bases, with 10 bases between them. For the CDR3, the DNA is TGTGCCAGCAGCGCCTCAGGGTACCAAGAGACCCAGTACTTC. Protein sequence: CASSASGYQETQYF.

This chain links TRBV6-5 with TRBJ1-4, with 10 bases aligning to TRBD1. The CDR3 totals 15 residues. Per germline, CDR1 MNHEY and CDR2 SVGAGI. Trimming removed 6 bases from V and 4 bases from J; junction bases left unmatched: 5. CDR3 amino acids: CASRRTGGYNEKLFF. Here the CDR3 DNA reads TGTGCCAGCAGAAGGACAGGGGGTTATAATGAAAAACTGTTTTTT.

This chain links TRBV5-1 with TRBJ1-1; tentatively, D is TRBD1 (5 bases). The CDR3 is 15 amino acids. The germline V gene has CDR1 SGHRS and CDR2 YFSETQ. V shed 0 bases and J shed 1 base, with 10 bases lying between them. The chain's CDR3 is CASSLVGRENTEAFF. The CDR3 coding sequence is TGCGCCAGCAGCTTGGTAGGCAGGGAGAACACTGAAGCTTTCTTT.

CDR3 amino acids: CASSEVLWDRALHQPQHF. The CDR3 DNA sequence: TGTGCCAGCAGTGAAGTTCTTTGGGACAGGGCCCTTCATCAGCCCCAGCATTTT. The chain is built from TRBV6-1 and TRBJ1-5; TRBD1 agrees at 9 bases. V trimming: 1 base; J trimming: 5 bases; junction bases outside the gene matches: 12. The CDR3 runs 18 residues. CDR1 and CDR2 (germline): MNHNS, SASEGT.

Here the CDR3 DNA reads TGTGCCAGCAGCCCCACAGGCATGAACACTGAAGCTTTCTTT. Residues: CASSPTGMNTEAFF. V is TRBV7-3 and J is TRBJ1-1; D may be TRBD1 (5 bases). CDR1 and CDR2 (germline): SGHTA, FQGTGA. The CDR3 spans 14 residues. The ends were cut back, 5 bases at V and 0 bases at J, with 10 bases in the middle.

The chain employs TRBV9 and TRBJ2-3; the D gene is possibly TRBD1 (5 bases). Germline V gene sequence: CDR1 SGDLS, CDR2 YYNGEE. The CDR3 runs to 15 residues. Between the trimmed V and J ends, which lost 4 bases and 0 bases, there was a span of 12 bases. The CDR3 DNA reads as TGTGCCAGCAGCCAGACAGCTACTAGCACAGATACGCAGTATTTT. It specifies CASSQTATSTDTQYF.

J is TRBJ2-3 and V is TRBV24-1; D gene ambiguous. V lost 0 bases to trimming and J lost 5 bases, with 14 bases between them. Per germline, CDR1 KGHDR and CDR2 SFDVKD. The CDR3 length is 16 residues. DNA for the CDR3: TGTGCCACCAGTGATTTGCCCCTCCGCGGTGGAGATACGCAGTATTTT. It encodes CATSDLPLRGGDTQYF.

The rearrangement uses TRBV5-1 and TRBJ1-1; perhaps TRBD1 as D (5 bases). Germline V gene sequence: CDR1 SGHRS, CDR2 YFSETQ. The CDR3 is made up of 14 amino acids. V lost 4 bases and J 2 bases, leaving 12 bases between the germline ends. This CDR3 reads CASSPGGRNTEAFF. The CDR3 nucleotides read TGCGCCAGCAGCCCCGGGGGAAGAAACACTGAAGCTTTCTTT.

The chain carries TRBV19 and TRBJ1-5; D gene unclear. V lost 6 bases to trimming and J lost 4 bases, with 10 bases between them. The germline V gene has CDR1 LNHDA and CDR2 SQIVND (reference sequence). The length of the CDR3 is 13 residues. In nucleotides, the CDR3 is TGTGCCAGTAGGGTGGCAGGAAATCAGCCCCAGCATTTT. This encodes CASRVAGNQPQHF.

The chain uses TRBV9 and TRBJ2-1; possibly TRBD2 for D (6 bases). Between the trimmed V and J ends, which lost 3 bases and 8 bases, there was a span of 18 bases. In germline, CDR1 is SGDLS, CDR2 YYNGEE. The CDR3 loop spans 15 amino acids. In DNA form, the CDR3 reads TGTGCCAGCAGCGGTTCCCTTCGCGGGACCCATGAGCAGTTCTTC. This codes for CASSGSLRGTHEQFF.

The gene calls are TRBV7-2 and TRBJ2-7; D may be TRBD1 or TRBD2 (5 bases each). V was clipped by 3 bases and J by 3 bases, with 15 bases between them. The CDR3 is 15 amino acids. The germline CDR1 and CDR2 sequences are SGHTA and FQGNSA. The CDR3 region is CASSFRASGHYEQYF. For the CDR3, the DNA is TGTGCCAGCAGCTTCCGGGCCAGCGGACACTACGAGCAGTACTTC.

J is TRBJ2-3 and V is TRBV7-9; D ambiguous. This CDR3 comprises 12 residues. Between the trimmed V and J ends, which lost 5 bases and 4 bases, there was a span of 7 bases. Germline V CDR1 and CDR2: SEHNR, FQNEAQ (reference sequence). This chain's CDR3 is CASSLSADTQYF. In DNA form, the CDR3 reads TGTGCCAGCAGCCTAAGTGCAGATACGCAGTATTTT.

This chain uses TRBV29-1 with TRBJ2-5; D not resolved. This CDR3 contains 12 residues. Between the trimmed V and J ends, which lost 3 bases and 7 bases, there was a span of 12 bases. Germline assignment: CDR1 SQVTM and CDR2 ANQGSEA. CDR3 protein: CSVDLSRGTQYF. CDR3 sequence (DNA): TGCAGCGTTGATCTGAGCCGCGGGACCCAGTACTTC.

The sample holds one count of this clone. The chain joins TRBV5-6 to TRBJ1-2; 8 bases are a match to TRBD1. The CDR3 extends over 15 amino acids. The trim removed 2 bases at V and 1 base at J, leaving 4 bases unmatched. The germline CDR1 and CDR2 sequences are SGHDT and YYEEEE. The CDR3 here is CASSFYGQGNYGYTF. The CDR3 nucleotides are TGTGCCAGCAGCTTTTACGGACAGGGTAACTATGGCTACACCTTC.